This T cell receptor (beta chain) was recorded in a study of Graves' ophthalmopathy and Graves' hyperthyroidism. Findings of the study overall: Most thyroid-expanded clonotypes exceeding 0.001 frequency were also found in blood. Cross-validated, the 13-signature model showed 87.88%/81.08% sensitivity/specificity, and 80%/75% in the test set.

This clonotype appeared many times. The antigen is undetermined. Germline lookup yields CDR1 LNHDA and CDR2 SQIVND (reference sequence). V gave up 5 bases and J gave up 2 bases, with 9 bases separating them. CDR3 length: 13 amino acids. Orbital computed tomography, together with clinical symptoms, serum thyroxine, TRAb and thyroid ultrasound, was used for diagnosis. For repertoire sequencing, the TCR beta CDR3 regions were amplified from RNA transcripts. First-round RT-PCR relied on HTBI primers, and a second-round multiplex PCR came next. TCRdb re-called the multiplex PCR reads with MiXCR, one entry per CDR3 protein. The table has 600,000 to 700,000 distinct CDR3 sequences, over 40% seen once.

This TCR derives from an adult man with Graves' ophthalmopathy. Sequencing was done on a sample of peripheral blood. The genes are TRBV19 and TRBJ2-5; maybe TRBD1 (6 bases). This CDR3 is CASSDRNQETQYF. The CDR3 nucleotides are TGTGCCAGTAGTGACAGGAATCAAGAGACCCAGTACTTC. Complete variable domain (other parts from reference TRBV19 and TRBJ2-5): DGGITQSPKYLFRKEGQNVTLSCEQNLNHDAMYWYRQDPGQGLRLIYYSQIVNDFQKGDIAEGYSVSREKKESFPLTVTSAQKNPTAFYLCASSDRNQETQYFGPGTRLLVL.